Listed below are T cell receptor beta chains from one sample, sequenced in a study of T-cell reconstitution after alpha-beta-depleted transplantation in children. A single record per CDR3 protein comes from TCRdb applying MiXCR to the PCR reads. The data hold over 150,000 distinct CDR3 sequences, with 13% to 15% observed a single time. This sample comprised PBMCs from the stem cell graft donor, obtained from the stem cell graft. The origin of the receptors is a human donor who donated a stem cell graft to a child with acute lymphoblastic leukemia. CDR3s include the opening cysteine and the closing phenylalanine or tryptophan. Each record gives: D gene, V gene, clone size, J gene, CDR3 DNA, CDR3 protein. A D gene is named only where the DNA matches it firmly. Clone size is stated in some rows and not others, as once, few, many or a class when expanded.

D gene: .
V gene: TRBV5-1
clone size: .
J gene: TRBJ2-7
CDR3 DNA: TGCGCCAGCAGCTCTTCAGGGGGGGCCTACGAGCAGTACTTC
CDR3 protein: CASSSSGGAYEQYF

D gene: .
V gene: TRBV19
clone size: .
J gene: TRBJ2-5
CDR3 DNA: TGTGCCAGTAGTATAGGAGTTTGGGGGAGTCAAGAGACCCAGTACTTC
CDR3 protein: CASSIGVWGSQETQYF

D gene: TRBD1
V gene: TRBV29-1
clone size: .
J gene: TRBJ1-1
CDR3 DNA: TGCAGCGCCGCCCGGGAAAACAGGGGGCCCCTAGCTTTCTTT
CDR3 protein: CSAARENRGPLAFF

D gene: TRBD1
V gene: TRBV5-1
clone size: .
J gene: TRBJ2-1
CDR3 DNA: TGCGCCAGCAGCTTAGCCGGGACAGCGTACAATGCGCAGTTCTTC
CDR3 protein: CASSLAGTAYNAQFF

D gene: .
V gene: TRBV6-4
clone size: .
J gene: TRBJ2-6
CDR3 DNA: TGTGCCAGCAGTGACGAGGGTGTTGGGGCCAACGTCCTGACTTTC
CDR3 protein: CASSDEGVGANVLTF

D gene: .
V gene: TRBV5-4
clone size: .
J gene: TRBJ2-1
CDR3 DNA: TGTGCCAGCAGCCCGACCGACTACGACAATGAGCAGTTCTTC
CDR3 protein: CASSPTDYDNEQFF

D gene: TRBD1
V gene: TRBV20-1
clone size: many
J gene: TRBJ1-2
CDR3 DNA: TGCAGTGCGCAGGGGGACAGGGGTCGTTATGGCTACACCTTC
CDR3 protein: CSAQGDRGRYGYTF

D gene: .
V gene: TRBV29-1
clone size: many
J gene: TRBJ2-7
CDR3 DNA: TGCAGCGTTCGGGACTACGAGCAGTACTTC
CDR3 protein: CSVRDYEQYF

D gene: TRBD1
V gene: TRBV28
clone size: many
J gene: TRBJ2-4
CDR3 DNA: TGTGCCAGCAGAGAATACAGGGGGATAGCCAAAAACATTCAGTACTTC
CDR3 protein: CASREYRGIAKNIQYF

D gene: TRBD2
V gene: TRBV29-1
clone size: many
J gene: TRBJ2-5
CDR3 DNA: TGCAGCGCTAGCGGGGAACAAGAGACCCAGTACTTC
CDR3 protein: CSASGEQETQYF

D gene: .
V gene: TRBV5-1
clone size: many
J gene: TRBJ2-3
CDR3 DNA: TGCGCCAGCACGGGCGGCGATTGGACAGATACGCAGTATTTT
CDR3 protein: CASTGGDWTDTQYF

D gene: TRBD1
V gene: TRBV19
clone size: .
J gene: TRBJ1-1
CDR3 DNA: TGTGCCAGTCTCCTAGGACAGGGGGCTGCTGAAGCTTTCTTT
CDR3 protein: CASLLGQGAAEAFF